The 31 T cell receptor beta chains given below trace back to one sample, sequenced in a study of human T cells and chemical hapten exposure. MiXCR, applied by TCRdb to the RACE reads, yields one record per CDR3 protein. Altogether 90,000 or so distinct CDR3 sequences are present, about 11% being singletons, with the ten largest covering 2.2%. Time point given: patch test 1, 2 weeks after DPC sensitization. Sample treatment: therapeutic diphenylcyclopropenone sensitization with weekly scalp DPC. Sequenced material: whole blood, taken in connection with sensitization to the hapten diphenylcyclopropenone (DPC). Receptors originate from a middle-aged man with alopecia areata. Some clones in this sample may be carry-over from other donors' samples.

This clonotype was counted ten times or more. The V gene is TRBV28, the J gene TRBJ1-6, with D possibly being TRBD1 (6 bases). The CDR3 is made up of 17 amino acids. Germline CDR1 is MDHEN and CDR2 is SYDVKM. V lost 5 bases, J lost 6 bases, and 20 bases lay in between. CDR3 sequence: CASSPPGHRNSNSPLHF. CDR3 bases: TGTGCCAGCAGTCCTCCGGGACATCGTAACTCTAATTCACCCCTCCACTTT.

This clonotype was detected a few times. J is TRBJ1-5 and V is TRBV19; D uncertain. V was cut by 2 bases and J by 7 bases, with 9 bases left in between. Germline CDR1 and CDR2: LNHDA and SQIVND (reference sequence). This CDR3 is built from 13 residues. CDR3: CASSIRVEQPQHF. For the CDR3, the DNA is TGTGCCAGTAGTATAAGGGTAGAACAGCCCCAGCATTTT.

A few counts support this clonotype. J is TRBJ2-3 and V is TRBV2; D ambiguous. The CDR3 extends over 14 amino acids. V lost 3 bases and J lost 2, with 9 bases in between. Germline CDR1 is SNHLY and CDR2 is FYNNEI. The CDR3 nucleotides read TGTGCCAGCAGTGACGGCAGACCCACAGATACGCAGTATTTT. This encodes CASSDGRPTDTQYF.

In this sample, this clonotype turned up a few times. V gene TRBV7-2 combines with J gene TRBJ2-3; no reliable D call. The CDR3 sequence is 12 residues long. V was trimmed by 1 base and J by 4 bases, leaving 3 bases between them. Germline assignment: CDR1 SGHTA and CDR2 FQGNSA. CDR3 region: CASSLDPDTQYF. CDR3 coding DNA: TGTGCCAGCAGCTTAGACCCAGATACGCAGTATTTT. The full variable domain, rest sourced from reference TRBV7-2 and TRBJ2-3, is GAGVSQSPSNKVTEKGKDVELRCDPISGHTALYWYRQSLGQGLEFLIYFQGNSAPDKSGLPSDRFSAERTGGSVSTLTIQRTQQEDSAVYLCASSLDPDTQYFGPGTRLTVL.

The chain combines TRBV13 with TRBJ2-6, with D possibly matching TRBD2 (5 bases). Trimming removed 3 bases at V and 2 bases at J, with 8 bases between. CDR3 length equals 15 residues. Germline V CDR1 and CDR2: PRHDT, FYEKMQ (reference sequence). Here the CDR3 DNA reads TGTGCCAGCAGCTTGGAGAGGGCTGGGGCCAACGTCCTGACTTTC. Protein: CASSLERAGANVLTF.

This clonotype turned up a few times. This sequence joins TRBV27 and TRBJ2-3; 10 bases map to TRBD1. Germline V gene data show CDR1 as MNHEY and CDR2 as SMNVEV (reference sequence). The CDR3 is 15 residues long. Trimming took 5 bases from V and 4 from J; bases not matched to a gene: 6. The DNA of the CDR3 is TGTGCCAGCAGTGCGACAGGGGGCTATGCAGATACGCAGTATTTT. It translates to CASSATGGYADTQYF.

This clonotype was counted many times. V usage is TRBV20-1 and J usage is TRBJ2-3, with D uncertain. V gave up 3 bases and J gave up 5 bases, with 9 bases separating them. There are 12 residues in the CDR3. Germline-derived CDR1 and CDR2 are DFQATT and SNEGSKA (reference sequence). CDR3 nucleotide sequence: TGCAGTGCTAGTGAGTTTGGAGATACGCAGTATTTT. Its translation is CSASEFGDTQYF.

This clonotype was seen repeatedly, ten times or more. The chain is built from TRBV20-1 and TRBJ2-7; the match to TRBD2 covers 7 bases. V lost 3 bases, J lost 5 bases, and 10 bases stayed unmatched. The V gene's germline CDR1 is DFQATT and CDR2 SNEGSKA (reference sequence). The CDR3 length is 14 residues. The DNA of the CDR3 is TGCAGTGCTAGTCGTTTTGCGGGAGTAGACGAGCAGTACTTC. Its protein is CSASRFAGVDEQYF.

This chain connects TRBV5-6 to TRBJ2-7; D is perhaps TRBD2 (6 bases). CDR3 length: 14 amino acids. Deletions cut 1 base from V and 4 bases from J, with 12 bases between. CDR1 is SGHDT, CDR2 YYEEEE, per germline. CDR3 residues: CASSLYFAGYEQYF. The CDR3 DNA reads as TGTGCCAGCAGCTTGTACTTTGCGGGATACGAGCAGTACTTC.

This chain links TRBV10-3 with TRBJ1-1; unclear D gene. From germline, CDR1 is ENHRY and CDR2 SYGVKD. The CDR3 loop spans 13 amino acids. The V and J ends lost 6 bases and 1 base respectively, with 9 bases between them. CDR3 nucleotides: TGTGCCATCAGGGGCAGAACGAACACTGAAGCTTTCTTT. This translates into CAIRGRTNTEAFF.

The V and J genes are TRBV11-2 and TRBJ2-6; no reliable D call. The V and J ends lost 5 bases and 2 bases respectively, with 10 bases between them. Germline values: CDR1 SGHAT, CDR2 FQNNGV. The CDR3 is 15 residues long. DNA for the CDR3: TGTGCCAGCAGCCGATATGGCGCTGGGGCCAACGTCCTGACTTTC. Its translation is CASSRYGAGANVLTF.

The chain employs TRBV6-2 or TRBV6-3 and TRBJ2-7; D could derive from TRBD1 or TRBD2 (5 bases each). The V gene's germline CDR1 is MNHEY and CDR2 SVGEGT. This CDR3 contains 16 residues. Trimming removed 2 bases at V and 7 bases at J, with 21 bases between. The CDR3 coding sequence is TGTGCCAGCAGTTACCAAGGGATCGGGATGAGGGGTGAGCAGTACGTC. Translating gives CASSYQGIGMRGEQYV.

This clonotype was seen a few times. The chain is built from TRBV6-2 or TRBV6-3 and TRBJ2-7; 8 nucleotides line up with TRBD1. The germline V gene has CDR1 MNHEY and CDR2 SVGEGT. The CDR3 runs 16 residues. V shed 3 bases and J 6 bases; nucleotides not matched to a gene: 13. The CDR3 protein is CASSYVGTGGFAEQYV. As DNA, the CDR3 is TGTGCCAGCAGTTATGTCGGGACAGGCGGTTTCGCCGAGCAGTACGTC.

This clonotype was recorded a few times. The chain is built from TRBV21-1 and TRBJ2-4; TRBD2 is the table's D call and was not checked against the DNA. TRBV21-1 has pseudogene status. The CDR3 totals 17 residues. CDR3 in DNA: TGTGCCAGCAGCGCTACTAGCGGGAGTAGATCCAAAAACATTCAGTACTTC. Translated: CASSATSGSRSKNIQYF.

The chain uses TRBV2 and TRBJ2-1; TRBD1 is a possible D gene (5 bases). CDR1 and CDR2 (germline): SNHLY, FYNNEI. V gave up 0 bases and J gave up 2 bases, with 8 bases separating them. CDR3 size: 15 residues. The CDR3 DNA is TGTGCCAGCAGTGAAGCCCTAGGGGCCTACAATGAGCAGTTCTTC. Protein product: CASSEALGAYNEQFF.

This sequence joins TRBV7-2 and TRBJ2-7, with D perhaps TRBD2 (6 bases). CDR3 size: 14 residues. Germline lookup yields CDR1 SGHTA and CDR2 FQGNSA. V was pared by 5 bases and J by 6 bases, with 17 bases between. As DNA, the CDR3 is TGTGCCAGCAGCCTCGTCGGGAGTTCCCCCGAGCAGTACTTC. Encoded protein: CASSLVGSSPEQYF.

This clonotype has just a few counts. The chain uses TRBV20-1 and TRBJ1-2, with 8 bases lining up with TRBD1. The CDR3 has 13 amino acids. V lost 3 bases and J lost 8; bases outside the gene matches: 8. The germline V gene encodes CDR1 DFQATT and CDR2 SNEGSKA (reference sequence). Written as DNA, the CDR3 is TGCAGTGCTAGCAACGAGGACAGGGCCGGCTACACCTTC. Its protein product is CSASNEDRAGYTF.

The table lists this clonotype with many counts. The chain links TRBV28 to TRBJ2-7; weak D call: TRBD1 (6 bases). The CDR3 covers 15 residues. V lost 6 bases and J lost 2, with 17 bases in between. Germline V gene data show CDR1 as MDHEN and CDR2 as SYDVKM. The CDR3 loop is CASREGGYSPYEQYF. CDR3 in DNA: TGTGCCAGCAGGGAAGGGGGTTATAGCCCCTACGAGCAGTACTTC.

This clonotype was seen at least ten times. The J gene is TRBJ1-2, the V gene TRBV28; D is unresolved. The CDR3 runs to 14 residues. V lost 5 bases, J lost 0 bases, and 10 bases lay in between. The germline gives CDR1 MDHEN, CDR2 SYDVKM. CDR3 DNA sequence: TGTGCCAGCAGTCCTTTACTGGCTAACTATGGCTACACCTTC. This translates into CASSPLLANYGYTF.

This clonotype appeared many times. The CDR3 sequence: CASSRLLDGEQFF. The CDR3 nucleotides are TGTGCCAGTAGTCGCCTACTAGACGGTGAGCAGTTCTTC. This chain connects TRBV19 to TRBJ2-1; D might be TRBD2 (5 bases). Trimming shortened V by 5 bases and J by 9 bases, and 14 bases separated the two germline ends. The CDR3 spans 13 residues. Germline loops: CDR1 LNHDA, CDR2 SQIVND (reference sequence).

This clonotype appeared a few times. The V call is TRBV28, the J call TRBJ2-5, with 9 bases matching TRBD1. Germline CDR1 is MDHEN and CDR2 is SYDVKM. This CDR3 has 15 residues. V lost 6 bases, J lost 5 bases, and 10 bases stayed unmatched. The CDR3 spells CASRDRGPPQETQYF. The CDR3 DNA follows: TGTGCCAGCAGGGACAGGGGACCCCCCCAGGAGACCCAGTACTTC.

This clonotype was detected only a few times. The V call is TRBV7-8, the J call TRBJ1-6; D is uncertain. Trimming stripped 1 base from V and 0 bases from J, with 10 bases between. The CDR3 totals 17 residues. Germline assignment: CDR1 SGHVS and CDR2 FQNEAQ. For the CDR3, the DNA is TGTGCCAGCAGCTTAGTTCAACTGAGCTCCTATAATTCACCCCTCCACTTT. This sequence encodes CASSLVQLSSYNSPLHF.

At least ten counts were recorded for this clonotype. V and J are TRBV10-3 and TRBJ1-1; 9 bases match TRBD1. Germline CDR1 and CDR2: ENHRY and SYGVKD. V was pared by 3 bases and J by 5 bases, with 4 bases of the junction left unmatched. There are 14 residues in the CDR3. As DNA, the CDR3 is TGTGCCATCAGTGATGGACAGGGGTTAACTGAAGCTTTCTTT. This sequence encodes CAISDGQGLTEAFF.

This clonotype occurred a few times. This chain connects TRBV5-4 to TRBJ2-3; D gene uncertain. Looked up from germline, CDR1 is SGHNT and CDR2 is YYREEE (reference sequence). Trimming removed 2 bases at V and 6 bases at J, with 19 bases between. The CDR3 length is 16 residues. The CDR3 sequence: CASSFERSKAPDTQYF. As DNA, the CDR3 is TGTGCCAGCAGCTTCGAAAGGTCTAAGGCCCCGGATACGCAGTATTTT.

This clonotype showed up many times. J is TRBJ2-7 and V is TRBV21-1; TRBD1, as called in the table, went unchecked against the DNA. TRBV21-1 is tagged as a pseudogene. The CDR3 totals 14 residues. This chain's CDR3 is CASTPGTSDSEQYV. The CDR3 DNA sequence: TGTGCCAGCACCCCCGGGACATCGGACAGCGAGCAGTACGTC.

This clonotype has just a few counts. This rearrangement joins TRBV24-1 to TRBJ2-1; possible D gene TRBD1, 6 bases. V was trimmed by 3 bases and J by 9 bases, leaving 14 bases between them. CDR1 and CDR2 (germline): KGHDR, SFDVKD. This CDR3 has 14 amino acids. CDR3 sequence reads: CATSDRLAGAEQFF. CDR3 nucleotide sequence: TGTGCCACCAGTGATCGGCTCGCAGGGGCTGAGCAGTTCTTC.

This clonotype was seen a few times. The chain links TRBV28 to TRBJ2-2, with 8 bases fitting TRBD1. The CDR3 is 14 residues long. The junction had 0 bases not matched to a gene; V was cut back by 0 bases and J by 6 bases. From germline, CDR1 is MDHEN and CDR2 SYDVKM. CDR3 sequence: CASSLWDRAGELFF. The CDR3 nucleotides are TGTGCCAGCAGTTTATGGGACAGGGCCGGGGAGCTGTTTTTT.

This chain links TRBV7-2 with TRBJ2-5; D is ambiguous. CDR1 and CDR2 (germline): SGHTA, FQGNSA. CDR3 size: 12 residues. V was shortened by 5 bases and J by 4 bases, with 8 bases between the two germline ends. The CDR3 region is CASSILRETQYF. In DNA, the CDR3 is TGTGCCAGCAGCATATTAAGAGAGACCCAGTACTTC.

This clonotype has ten or more counts. The chain joins TRBV28 to TRBJ1-6; 10 nucleotides match TRBD1. The germline CDR1 and CDR2 sequences are MDHEN and SYDVKM. The length of the CDR3 is 12 residues. V was pared by 8 bases and J by 10 bases, with 2 bases of the junction left unmatched. The CDR3: CASWTGGSPLHF. The CDR3 DNA follows: TGTGCCAGCTGGACAGGGGGATCACCCCTCCACTTT.

This clonotype was picked up a small number of times. This chain links TRBV2 with TRBJ2-2; 10 bases match TRBD2. CDR1 SNHLY and CDR2 FYNNEI come from the germline V gene. With 4 bases clipped from V and 7 bases from J, the junction kept 9 bases outside the gene matches. The CDR3 spans 16 residues. In DNA form, the CDR3 reads TGTGCCAGCAGTGCGAATAGCGGGAGGAAGGACGGGGAGCTGTTTTTT. Encoded protein: CASSANSGRKDGELFF.

The CDR3 reads CASSTRQQGNEKLFF. CDR3 nucleotides: TGTGCCAGCAGCACCCGACAGCAAGGGAATGAAAAACTGTTTTTT. The V gene is TRBV3-1, the J gene TRBJ1-4; D possibly corresponds to TRBD1 (5 bases). The germline V gene has CDR1 LGHDT and CDR2 YNNKEL (reference sequence). The V gene lost 5 bases and the J gene lost 5 bases, with 15 bases spanning the gap. CDR3 size: 15 residues.